Following are 27 T cell receptor beta chains from one sample sequenced in a study of cytomegalovirus exposure and HLA in healthy donors. PCR employed 60 Vbeta and 13 Jbeta primers. Produced via immunoSEQ multiplex PCR; TCRdb's table is partial and in-frame only. Of about 140,000 clones listed, roughly 76% are singletons. Sequencing was done on a sample of PBMCs. Source of these receptors: a human donor in good health.

The rearrangement joins TRBV6-5 to TRBJ1-4; 10 nucleotides align to TRBD1. The length of the CDR3 is 13 residues. CDR1 is MNHEY and CDR2 is SVGAGI in the germline V gene. The junction had 2 bases not matched to a gene; V was cut back by 6 bases and J by 7 bases. CDR3 loop: CASSRDRGEKLFF. As DNA, the CDR3 is TGTGCCAGCAGCAGGGACAGGGGTGAAAAACTGTTTTTT.

The chain recombines TRBV6-6 with TRBJ2-1, with TRBD1 identical over 7 bases. J gave up 7 bases and V 2 bases, and 5 bases lay outside the gene matches. CDR1 MNHNY and CDR2 SVGAGI come from the germline V gene (reference sequence). This CDR3 region has 14 residues. This CDR3 is CASSYGGQPNEQFF. CDR3 bases: TGTGCCAGCAGTTACGGGGGACAGCCTAATGAGCAGTTCTTC.

V gene TRBV21-1 combines with J gene TRBJ2-4; the table assigns TRBD2, which was not confirmed against the DNA. TRBV21-1 is recorded as a pseudogene. This CDR3 has 18 amino acids. The CDR3 region is CASGPDSGRFDSKNIQYF. CDR3 DNA sequence: TGTGCCAGCGGGCCGGATAGCGGGAGATTTGATTCCAAAAACATTCAGTACTTC.

This chain links TRBV5-4 with TRBJ2-2; 10 bases map to TRBD2. Looked up from germline, CDR1 is SGHNT and CDR2 is YYREEE (reference sequence). The CDR3 runs 15 residues. The V gene end was trimmed by 3 bases and the J gene end by 7 bases; junction bases not matched to a gene: 6. The chain's CDR3 is CASSSKRGGHGELFF. CDR3 coding DNA: TGTGCCAGCAGCTCCAAGCGGGGGGGCCACGGGGAGCTGTTTTTT.

The gene calls are TRBV12-5 and TRBJ2-3; TRBD1 matches 7 bases. Trimming at V came to 10 bases and at J to 4 bases, leaving 8 bases not matched to a gene. This CDR3 has 13 amino acids. In germline, CDR1 is LGHNT, CDR2 FRNRAP. In DNA, the CDR3 is TGTGCTACAGGGGGAGAGTTCCCAGATACGCAGTATTTT. Its protein product is CATGGEFPDTQYF.

Details on this clone: The sample has other DNA sequences that encode this CDR3 too. This chain links TRBV28 with TRBJ2-3; 7 bases align to TRBD2. The CDR3 has 12 amino acids. Trimming at V came to 6 bases and at J to 6 bases, leaving 3 bases not matched to a gene. Germline assignment: CDR1 MDHEN and CDR2 SYDVKM. In DNA, the CDR3 is TGTGCCAGCAGCTGGGGGGGGGATACGCAGTATTTT. This encodes CASSWGGDTQYF.

The chain links TRBV6-4 to TRBJ1-5, with D unclear. Per the germline V gene, CDR1 is MRHNA and CDR2 is SNTAGT. This CDR3 is 16 amino acids long. Trimming stripped 6 bases from V and 4 bases from J, with 19 bases between. The CDR3 loop is CASSQPPGRLNQPQHF. CDR3 DNA sequence: TGTGCCAGCAGCCAACCACCAGGAAGGCTAAATCAGCCCCAGCATTTT.

The chain links TRBV9 to TRBJ1-3, with D perhaps matching TRBD1 (6 bases). The V gene lost 4 bases and the J gene lost 8 bases, with 7 bases spanning the gap. Germline V gene sequence: CDR1 SGDLS, CDR2 YYNGEE. This CDR3 region has 11 residues. Here the CDR3 DNA reads TGTGCCAGCAGCCCAGGGGACACCATATATTTT. It codes for CASSPGDTIYF.

V is TRBV6-6 and J is TRBJ2-3; 8 bases map to TRBD2. Looked up from germline, CDR1 is MNHNY and CDR2 is SVGAGI (reference sequence). The CDR3 length is 16 residues. The V and J ends lost 6 bases and 9 bases, in that order; junction bases with no gene match: 17. In DNA, the CDR3 is TGTGCCAGCAGGCGACCGGGACTAGGAGGCGGGGGGACGCAGTATTTT. Amino acids: CASRRPGLGGGGTQYF.

This clone was detected only a few times. The V and J genes are TRBV28 and TRBJ2-4; D remains ambiguous. Germline CDR1 and CDR2: MDHEN and SYDVKM. V was trimmed by 7 bases and J by 1 base, leaving 8 bases between them. This CDR3 spans 13 amino acids. This CDR3 reads CASNTGAKNIQYF. The CDR3 nucleotides are TGTGCCAGCAACACCGGGGCCAAAAACATTCAGTACTTC.

The chain uses TRBV28 and TRBJ2-1, with 9 nucleotides matching TRBD1. This CDR3 has 11 residues. Germline CDR1 MDHEN, CDR2 SYDVKM. Unmatched junction bases numbered 6, after V lost 6 bases and J lost 15 bases. The CDR3 protein is CASSQGQGMFF. CDR3 DNA sequence: TGTGCCAGCAGCCAGGGACAGGGAATGTTCTTC.

This clone occurred once. CDR3 nucleotides: TGTGCCAGTAGCAAGCAGGCTAGCGGTAGGTCAGATACGCAGTATTTT. This codes for CASSKQASGRSDTQYF. The chain is built from TRBV19 and TRBJ2-3; 7 bases agree with TRBD2. Unmatched junction bases numbered 13, after V lost 6 bases and J lost 4 bases. CDR1 is LNHDA and CDR2 is SQIVND in the germline V gene (reference sequence). This CDR3 comprises 16 residues.

In nucleotides, the CDR3 is TGTGCCAGCACGCCGGTCTCCTATAATTCACCCCTCCACTTT. The encoded protein is CASTPVSYNSPLHF. The chain has TRBV28 and TRBJ1-6; no clear D gene. V was shortened by 7 bases and J by 0 bases, with 7 bases between the two germline ends. CDR1 MDHEN and CDR2 SYDVKM come from the germline V gene. The CDR3 is 14 amino acids.

The gene calls are TRBV11-3 and TRBJ2-3; the match to TRBD2 covers 8 bases. After removal of 3 bases from V and 1 base from J, the junction contained 3 bases not matched to a gene. Germline CDR1 reads SGHNT; CDR2 reads YENEEA. CDR3 size: 15 residues. This CDR3 is CASSFISGGTDTQYF. The CDR3, as DNA: TGTGCCAGCAGCTTTATTAGCGGGGGCACAGATACGCAGTATTTT.

The rearrangement links TRBV4-2 to TRBJ2-5; 9 nucleotides align to TRBD2. The V gene's germline CDR1 is LGHNA and CDR2 YNFKEQ. The V and J ends lost 3 bases and 2 bases, in that order; junction bases with no gene match: 7. The CDR3 is made up of 16 amino acids. CDR3 coding DNA: TGTGCCAGCAGCCAGAACCTAGCGGGGCAACAAGAGACCCAGTACTTC. It specifies CASSQNLAGQQETQYF.

The chain combines TRBV5-1 with TRBJ1-3; D is ambiguous. Germline V lookup: CDR1 SGHRS, CDR2 YFSETQ. The CDR3 is 15 residues long. Between the trimmed V and J ends, which lost 7 bases and 1 base, there was a span of 15 bases. In DNA form, the CDR3 reads TGCGCCAGCCGTCCCTCGCGGGATTCTGGAAACACCATATATTTT. Translated: CASRPSRDSGNTIYF.

This chain connects TRBV6-5 to TRBJ1-4, with 7 bases that match TRBD1. V shed 10 bases, J shed 11 bases, and the junction held 4 bases outside the gene matches. CDR1 MNHEY and CDR2 SVGAGI come from the germline V gene. The CDR3 extends over 10 amino acids. CDR3 protein: CATTGEKLFF. The CDR3 coding sequence is TGTGCCACCACAGGGGAGAAACTGTTTTTT.

This chain joins TRBV15 and TRBJ2-2; the D is unclear. The CDR3 has 13 residues. In germline, CDR1 is LNHNV, CDR2 YYDKDF (reference sequence). V dropped 1 base and J dropped 6 bases, with 6 bases sitting between them. The CDR3 protein is CATSRALPGELFF. The CDR3 DNA reads TGTGCCACCAGCAGAGCACTCCCCGGGGAGCTGTTTTTT.

The table lists this clone with a count of one. V gene TRBV5-1 combines with J gene TRBJ2-3; 10 nucleotides match TRBD2. The germline V gene has CDR1 SGHRS and CDR2 YFSETQ. The trim removed 3 bases at V and 5 bases at J, leaving 9 bases unmatched. The CDR3 length is 16 residues. The CDR3 loop is CASSSPSGGLGDTQYF. The CDR3 DNA follows: TGCGCCAGCAGCTCGCCTAGCGGGGGACTTGGAGATACGCAGTATTTT. The complete variable domain, with remaining parts taken from reference TRBV5-1 and TRBJ2-3, reads KAGVTQTPRYLIKTRGQQVTLSCSPISGHRSVSWYQQTPGQGLQFLFEYFSETQRNKGNFPGRFSGRQFSNSRSEMNVSTLELGDSALYLCASSSPSGGLGDTQYFGPGTRLTVL.

V gene TRBV6-6 combines with J gene TRBJ1-5, with 7 bases fitting TRBD1. Germline V gene sequence: CDR1 MNHNY, CDR2 SVGAGI (reference sequence). The CDR3 contains 15 residues. Trimming removed 2 bases from V and 7 bases from J; junction bases left unmatched: 8. The CDR3 bases are TGTGCCAGCAGTTACCGCGACAGGGTCGAGCAGCCCCAGCATTTT. Translating gives CASSYRDRVEQPQHF.

This CDR3 is CASSQDRGLTEAFF. The CDR3 DNA reads TGCGCCAGCAGCCAAGACAGGGGGCTAACTGAAGCTTTCTTT. The chain combines TRBV4-1 with TRBJ1-1; 8 bases fit TRBD1. V gave up 0 bases and J gave up 5 bases; unmatched junction bases: 2. This CDR3 comprises 14 residues. CDR1 MGHRA and CDR2 YSYEKL come from the germline V gene.

The chain couples TRBV7-3 to TRBJ2-1; 8 bases line up with TRBD2. CDR1 is SGHTA, CDR2 FQGTGA, per germline. The V and J ends lost 3 bases and 2 bases, in that order; junction bases with no gene match: 0. CDR3 length: 14 amino acids. The CDR3 sequence: CASSFSGAYNEQFF. Written as DNA, the CDR3 is TGTGCCAGCAGCTTTAGCGGGGCCTACAATGAGCAGTTCTTC.

The chain has TRBV19 and TRBJ1-2; D gene ambiguous. The CDR3 is 16 residues long. Trimming cost V 5 bases and J 6 bases, with 22 bases left between them. CDR1 is LNHDA, CDR2 SQIVND, per germline (reference sequence). CDR3: CASSLRSWEPINGYTF. Here the CDR3 DNA reads TGTGCCAGTAGTCTCAGGTCGTGGGAGCCCATTAATGGCTACACCTTC.

V and J are TRBV25-1 and TRBJ1-3; D is unresolved. Germline loops: CDR1 MGHDK, CDR2 SYGVNS. Trimming took 1 base from V and 0 from J, leaving 10 bases between them. The CDR3 is 16 residues long. For the CDR3, the DNA is TGTGCCAGCAGTGAATTTTACCTGAGCTCTGGAAACACCATATATTTT. It is translated as CASSEFYLSSGNTIYF.

This clone has just a few counts. CDR3 nucleotide sequence: TGTGCCAGCAGTTCTGCAGGGCTTGAAGCTTTCTTT. Residues: CASSSAGLEAFF. This rearrangement joins TRBV5-6 to TRBJ1-1; D is perhaps TRBD1 (5 bases). This CDR3 spans 12 amino acids. V was trimmed by 5 bases and J by 7 bases, leaving 12 bases between them. CDR1 is SGHDT, CDR2 YYEEEE, per germline.

This clone was seen only a few times. This chain joins TRBV19 and TRBJ1-1; perhaps TRBD1 as D (5 bases). The CDR3 contains 15 residues. The V and J ends lost 4 bases and 4 bases respectively, with 16 bases between them. Germline V gene lookup returns CDR1 LNHDA and CDR2 SQIVND (reference sequence). CDR3 protein: CASSTGDSAPTEAFF. CDR3 DNA sequence: TGTGCCAGTAGTACCGGAGACAGTGCGCCCACTGAAGCTTTCTTT.

The gene calls are TRBV4-1 and TRBJ1-1; D may be TRBD1 (6 bases). The CDR3 spans 13 residues. V lost 2 bases, J lost 8 bases, and 12 bases lay in between. Germline V gives CDR1 MGHRA, CDR2 YSYEKL. The CDR3 loop is CASSQPDSWEAFF. The CDR3 nucleotides read TGCGCCAGCAGCCAACCGGACAGTTGGGAAGCTTTCTTT.